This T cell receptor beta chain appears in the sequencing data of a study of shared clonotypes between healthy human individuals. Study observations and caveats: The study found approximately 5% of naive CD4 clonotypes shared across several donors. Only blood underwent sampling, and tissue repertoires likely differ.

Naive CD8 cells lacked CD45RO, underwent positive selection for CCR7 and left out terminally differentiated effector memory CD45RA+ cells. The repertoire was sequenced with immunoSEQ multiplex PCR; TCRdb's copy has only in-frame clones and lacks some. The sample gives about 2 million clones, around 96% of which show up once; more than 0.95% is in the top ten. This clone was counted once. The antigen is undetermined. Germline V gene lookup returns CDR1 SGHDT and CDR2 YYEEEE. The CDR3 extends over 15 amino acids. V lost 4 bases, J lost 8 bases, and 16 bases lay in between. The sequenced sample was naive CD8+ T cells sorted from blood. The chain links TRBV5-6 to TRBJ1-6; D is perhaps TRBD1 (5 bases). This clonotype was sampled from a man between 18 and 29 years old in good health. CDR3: CASSAGGVGDSPLHF. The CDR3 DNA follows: TGTGCCAGCAGCGCTGGAGGGGTGGGTGATTCACCCCTCCACTTT.